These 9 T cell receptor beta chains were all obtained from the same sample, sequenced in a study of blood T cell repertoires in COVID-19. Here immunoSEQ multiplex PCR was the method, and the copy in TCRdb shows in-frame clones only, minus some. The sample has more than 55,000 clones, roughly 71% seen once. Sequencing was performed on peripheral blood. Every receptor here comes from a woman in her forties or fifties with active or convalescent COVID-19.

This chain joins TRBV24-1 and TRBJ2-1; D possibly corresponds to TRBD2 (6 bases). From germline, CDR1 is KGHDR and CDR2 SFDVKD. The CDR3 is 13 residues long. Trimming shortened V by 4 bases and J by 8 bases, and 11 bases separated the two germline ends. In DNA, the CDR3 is TGTGCCACCAGTGAACTCTGGGGGGATGAGCAGTTCTTC. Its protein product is CATSELWGDEQFF.

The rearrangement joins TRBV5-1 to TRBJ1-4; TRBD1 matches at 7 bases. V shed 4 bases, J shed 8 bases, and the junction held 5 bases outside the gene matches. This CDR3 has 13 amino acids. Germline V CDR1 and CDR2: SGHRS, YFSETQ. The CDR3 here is CASSPGTEEKLFF. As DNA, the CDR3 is TGCGCCAGCAGCCCCGGGACAGAAGAAAAACTGTTTTTT.

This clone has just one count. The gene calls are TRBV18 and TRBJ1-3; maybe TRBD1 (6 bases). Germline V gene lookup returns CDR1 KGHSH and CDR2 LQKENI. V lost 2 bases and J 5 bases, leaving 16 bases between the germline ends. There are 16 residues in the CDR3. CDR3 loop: CASSPSAGVRRNTIYF. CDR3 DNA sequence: TGTGCCAGCTCACCATCCGCAGGGGTACGAAGAAACACCATATATTTT.

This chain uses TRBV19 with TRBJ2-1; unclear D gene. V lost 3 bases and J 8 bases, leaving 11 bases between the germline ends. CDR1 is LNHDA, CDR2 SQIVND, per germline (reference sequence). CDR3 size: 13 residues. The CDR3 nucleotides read TGTGCCAGTAGTATTGCCTCTCTAGATGAGCAGTTCTTC. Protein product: CASSIASLDEQFF.

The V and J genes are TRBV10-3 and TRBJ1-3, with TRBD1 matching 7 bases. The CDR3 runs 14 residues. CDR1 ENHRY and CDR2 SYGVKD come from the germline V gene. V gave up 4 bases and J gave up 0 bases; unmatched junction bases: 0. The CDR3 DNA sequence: TGTGCCATCAGTGGGGACAGCTCTGGAAACACCATATATTTT. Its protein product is CAISGDSSGNTIYF.

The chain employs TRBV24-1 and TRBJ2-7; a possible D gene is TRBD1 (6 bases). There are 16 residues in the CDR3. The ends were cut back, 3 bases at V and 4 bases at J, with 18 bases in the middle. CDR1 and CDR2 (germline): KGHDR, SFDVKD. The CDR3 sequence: CATSDPSGDGKYEQYF. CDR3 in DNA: TGTGCCACCAGTGATCCGTCAGGGGACGGGAAGTACGAGCAGTACTTC.

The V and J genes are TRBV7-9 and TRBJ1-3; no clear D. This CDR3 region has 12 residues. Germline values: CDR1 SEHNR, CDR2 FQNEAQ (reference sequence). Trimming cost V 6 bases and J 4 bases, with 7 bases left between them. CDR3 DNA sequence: TGTGCCAGCAGTAGCCAGGGAAACACCATATATTTT. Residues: CASSSQGNTIYF. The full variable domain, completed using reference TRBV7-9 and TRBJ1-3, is DTGVSQNPRHKITKRGQNVTFRCDPISEHNRLYWYRQTLGQGPEFLTYFQNEAQLEKSRLLSDRFSAERPKGSFSTLEIQRTEQGDSAMYLCASSSQGNTIYFGEGSWLTVV.

The CDR3 protein is CASSPEVRSHGYTF. The CDR3, as DNA: TGTGCCAGCAGCCCCGAGGTCCGGAGTCATGGCTACACCTTC. This rearrangement joins TRBV9 to TRBJ1-2; D unclear. Germline CDR1 SGDLS, CDR2 YYNGEE. The CDR3 length is 14 residues. V shed 4 bases and J shed 6 bases, with 16 bases lying between them.

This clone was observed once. The CDR3 reads CASSRTPGLAGYKDTQYF. The CDR3 nucleotides are TGTGCCAGCAGCCGAACCCCGGGACTAGCGGGCTATAAGGATACGCAGTATTTT. This rearrangement joins TRBV5-8 to TRBJ2-3, with TRBD2 identical over 12 bases. The V and J ends lost 4 bases and 6 bases, in that order; junction bases with no gene match: 15. Germline CDR1 reads SGHTS; CDR2 reads YDEGEE. The CDR3 extends over 18 amino acids.